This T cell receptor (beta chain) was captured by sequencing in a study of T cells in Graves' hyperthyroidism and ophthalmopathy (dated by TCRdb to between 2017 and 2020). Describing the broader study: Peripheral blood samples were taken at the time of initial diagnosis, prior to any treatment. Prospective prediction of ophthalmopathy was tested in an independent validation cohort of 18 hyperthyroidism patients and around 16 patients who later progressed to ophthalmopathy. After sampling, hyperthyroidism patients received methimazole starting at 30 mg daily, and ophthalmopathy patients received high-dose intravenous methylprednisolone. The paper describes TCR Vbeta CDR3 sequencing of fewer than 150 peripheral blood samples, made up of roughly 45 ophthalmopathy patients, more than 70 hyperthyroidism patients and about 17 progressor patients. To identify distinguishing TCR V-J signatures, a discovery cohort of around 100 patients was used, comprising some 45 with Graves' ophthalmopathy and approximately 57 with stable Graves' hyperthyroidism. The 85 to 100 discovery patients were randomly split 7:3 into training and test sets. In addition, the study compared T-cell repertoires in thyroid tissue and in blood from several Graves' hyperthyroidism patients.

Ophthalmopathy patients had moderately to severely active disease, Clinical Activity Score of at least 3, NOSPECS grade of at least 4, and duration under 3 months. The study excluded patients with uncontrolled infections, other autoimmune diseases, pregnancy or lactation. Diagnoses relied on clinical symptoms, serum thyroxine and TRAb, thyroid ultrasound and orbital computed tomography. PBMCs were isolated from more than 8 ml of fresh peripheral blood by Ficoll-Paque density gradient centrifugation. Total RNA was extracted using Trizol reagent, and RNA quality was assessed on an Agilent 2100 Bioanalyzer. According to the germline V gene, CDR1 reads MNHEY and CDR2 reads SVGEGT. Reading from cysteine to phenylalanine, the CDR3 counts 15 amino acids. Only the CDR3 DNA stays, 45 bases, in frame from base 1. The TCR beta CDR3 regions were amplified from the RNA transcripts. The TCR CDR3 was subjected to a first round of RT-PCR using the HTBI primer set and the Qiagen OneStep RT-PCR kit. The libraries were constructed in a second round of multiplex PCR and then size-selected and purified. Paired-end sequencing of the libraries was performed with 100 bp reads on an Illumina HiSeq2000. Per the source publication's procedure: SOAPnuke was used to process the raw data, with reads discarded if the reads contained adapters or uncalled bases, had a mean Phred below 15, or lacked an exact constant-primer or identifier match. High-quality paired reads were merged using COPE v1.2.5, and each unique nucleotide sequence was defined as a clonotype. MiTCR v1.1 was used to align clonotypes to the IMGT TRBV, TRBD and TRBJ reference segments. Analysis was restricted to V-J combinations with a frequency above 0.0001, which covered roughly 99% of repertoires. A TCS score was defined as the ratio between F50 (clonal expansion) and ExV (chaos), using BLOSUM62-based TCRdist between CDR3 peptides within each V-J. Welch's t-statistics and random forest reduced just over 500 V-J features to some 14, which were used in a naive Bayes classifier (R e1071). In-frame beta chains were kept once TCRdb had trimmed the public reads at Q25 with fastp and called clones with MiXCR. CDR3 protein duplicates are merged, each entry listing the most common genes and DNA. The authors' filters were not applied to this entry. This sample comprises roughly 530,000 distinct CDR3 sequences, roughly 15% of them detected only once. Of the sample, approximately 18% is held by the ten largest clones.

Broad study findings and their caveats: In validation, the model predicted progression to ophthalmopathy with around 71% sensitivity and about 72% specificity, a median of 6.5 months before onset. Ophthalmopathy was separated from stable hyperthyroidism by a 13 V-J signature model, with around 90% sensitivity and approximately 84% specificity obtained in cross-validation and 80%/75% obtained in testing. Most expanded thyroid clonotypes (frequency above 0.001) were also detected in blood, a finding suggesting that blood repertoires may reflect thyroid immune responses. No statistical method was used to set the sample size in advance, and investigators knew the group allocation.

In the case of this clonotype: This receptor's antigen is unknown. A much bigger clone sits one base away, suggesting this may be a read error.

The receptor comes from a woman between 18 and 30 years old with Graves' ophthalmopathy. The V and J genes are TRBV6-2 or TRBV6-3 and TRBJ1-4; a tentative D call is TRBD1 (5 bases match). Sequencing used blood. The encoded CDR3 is CASSHGRDGNEKLSF. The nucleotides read TGTGCCAGCAGTCACGGCCGGGACGGTAATGAAAAACTGTCTTTT.